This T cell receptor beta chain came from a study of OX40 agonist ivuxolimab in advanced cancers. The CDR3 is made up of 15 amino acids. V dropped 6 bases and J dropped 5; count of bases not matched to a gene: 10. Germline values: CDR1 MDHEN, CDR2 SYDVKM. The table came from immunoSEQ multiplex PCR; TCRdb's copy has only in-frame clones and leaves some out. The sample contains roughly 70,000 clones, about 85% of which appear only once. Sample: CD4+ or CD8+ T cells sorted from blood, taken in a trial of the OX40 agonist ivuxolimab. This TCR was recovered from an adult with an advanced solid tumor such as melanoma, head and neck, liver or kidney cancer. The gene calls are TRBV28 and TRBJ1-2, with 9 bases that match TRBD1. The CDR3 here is CASRPSGTGNYGYTF. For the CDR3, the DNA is TGTGCCAGCAGGCCCTCCGGGACAGGGAATTATGGCTACACCTTC.